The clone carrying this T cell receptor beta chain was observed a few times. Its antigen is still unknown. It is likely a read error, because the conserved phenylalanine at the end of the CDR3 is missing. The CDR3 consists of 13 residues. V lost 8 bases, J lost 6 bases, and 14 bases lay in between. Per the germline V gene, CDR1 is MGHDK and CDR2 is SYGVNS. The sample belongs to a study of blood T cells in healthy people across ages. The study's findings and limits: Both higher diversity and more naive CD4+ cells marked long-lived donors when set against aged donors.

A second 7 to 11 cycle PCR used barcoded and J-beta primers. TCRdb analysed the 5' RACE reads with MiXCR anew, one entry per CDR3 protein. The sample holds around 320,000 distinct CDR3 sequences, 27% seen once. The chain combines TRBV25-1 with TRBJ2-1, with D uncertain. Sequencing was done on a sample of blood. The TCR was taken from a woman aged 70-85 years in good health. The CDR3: CASSVRNFNEQFL. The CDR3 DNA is TGTGCCAGCTCGGTCCGGAACTTCAATGAGCAGTTCCTC.